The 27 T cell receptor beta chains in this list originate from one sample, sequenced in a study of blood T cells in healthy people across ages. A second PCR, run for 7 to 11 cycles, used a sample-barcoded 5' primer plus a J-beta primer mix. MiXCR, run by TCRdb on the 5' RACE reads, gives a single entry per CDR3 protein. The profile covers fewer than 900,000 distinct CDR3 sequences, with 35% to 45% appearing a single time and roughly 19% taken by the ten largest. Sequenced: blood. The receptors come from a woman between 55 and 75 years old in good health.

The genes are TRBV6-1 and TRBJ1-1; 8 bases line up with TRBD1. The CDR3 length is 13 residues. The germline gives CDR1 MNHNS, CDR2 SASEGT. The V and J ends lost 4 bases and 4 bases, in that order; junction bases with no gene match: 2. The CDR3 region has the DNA TGTGCCAGCAGTGCCAGGGGGCCCACTGAAGCTTTCTTT. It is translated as CASSARGPTEAFF.

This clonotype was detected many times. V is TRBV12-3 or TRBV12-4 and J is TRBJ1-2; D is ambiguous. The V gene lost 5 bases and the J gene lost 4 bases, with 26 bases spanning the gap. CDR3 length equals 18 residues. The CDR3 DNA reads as TGTGCCAGCAGTATGAGAAACCACCGGGATCAGGAGTTCTATGGCTACACCTTC. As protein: CASSMRNHRDQEFYGYTF.

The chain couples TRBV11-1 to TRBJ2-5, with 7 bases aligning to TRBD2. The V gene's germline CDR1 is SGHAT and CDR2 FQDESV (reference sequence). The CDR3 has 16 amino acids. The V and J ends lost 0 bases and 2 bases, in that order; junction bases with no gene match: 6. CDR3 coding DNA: TGTGCCAGCAGCTTAGCGTACGGGGACTATCAAGAGACCCAGTACTTC. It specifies CASSLAYGDYQETQYF.

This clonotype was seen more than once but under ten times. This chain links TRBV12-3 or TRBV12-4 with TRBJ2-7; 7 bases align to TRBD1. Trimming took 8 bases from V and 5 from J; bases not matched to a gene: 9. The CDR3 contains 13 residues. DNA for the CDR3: TGTGCCAGCGGGGAACAGGGGCCCCACGAGCAGTACTTC. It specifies CASGEQGPHEQYF.

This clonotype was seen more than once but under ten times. Here the CDR3 DNA reads TGCAGTGCTAGAGATGTTGGCAAGGTTATTGAAAAACTGTTTTTT. This gives the protein CSARDVGKVIEKLFF. The rearrangement links TRBV20-1 to TRBJ1-4; D remains ambiguous. The CDR3 has 15 amino acids. Trimming cost V 0 bases and J 7 bases, with 15 bases left between them. Germline V gene lookup returns CDR1 DFQATT and CDR2 SNEGSKA (reference sequence).

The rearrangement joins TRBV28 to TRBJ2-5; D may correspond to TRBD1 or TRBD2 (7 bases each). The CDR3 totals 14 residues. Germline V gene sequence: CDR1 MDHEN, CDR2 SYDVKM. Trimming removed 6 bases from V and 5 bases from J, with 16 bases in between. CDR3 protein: CASSPGGGYETQYF. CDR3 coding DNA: TGTGCCAGCAGCCCAGGGGGGGGTTACGAGACCCAGTACTTC.

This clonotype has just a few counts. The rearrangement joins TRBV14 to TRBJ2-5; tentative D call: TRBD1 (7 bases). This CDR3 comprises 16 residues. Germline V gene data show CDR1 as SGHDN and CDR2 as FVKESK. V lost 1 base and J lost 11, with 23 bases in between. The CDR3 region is CASSQGPGTEVREQYF. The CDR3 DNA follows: TGTGCCAGCAGCCAAGGACCCGGGACAGAGGTTCGGGAGCAGTACTTC.

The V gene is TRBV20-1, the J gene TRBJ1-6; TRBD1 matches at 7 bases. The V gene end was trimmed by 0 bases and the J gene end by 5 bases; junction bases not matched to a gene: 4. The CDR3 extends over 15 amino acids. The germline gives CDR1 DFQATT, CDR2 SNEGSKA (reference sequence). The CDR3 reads CSARDQGVDNSPLHF. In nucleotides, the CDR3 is TGCAGTGCTAGAGATCAGGGGGTAGATAATTCACCCCTCCACTTT.

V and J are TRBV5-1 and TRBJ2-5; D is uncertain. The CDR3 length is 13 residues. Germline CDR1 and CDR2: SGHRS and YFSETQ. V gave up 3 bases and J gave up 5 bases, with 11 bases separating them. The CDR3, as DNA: TGCGCCAGCAGCTCGACCCCGGGCGAGACCCAGTACTTC. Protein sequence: CASSSTPGETQYF.

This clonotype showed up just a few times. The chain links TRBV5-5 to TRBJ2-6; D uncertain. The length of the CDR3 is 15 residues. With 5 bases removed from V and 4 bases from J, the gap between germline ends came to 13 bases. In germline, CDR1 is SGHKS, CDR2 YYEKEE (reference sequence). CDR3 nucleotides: TGTGCCAGCAGTTTTTTAGGGCCCGGGGCCAACGTCCTGACTTTC. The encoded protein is CASSFLGPGANVLTF.

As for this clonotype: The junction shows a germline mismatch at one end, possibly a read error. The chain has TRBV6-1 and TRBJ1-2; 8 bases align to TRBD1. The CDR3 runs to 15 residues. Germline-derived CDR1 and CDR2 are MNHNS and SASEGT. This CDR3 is CASNEQLGQGYGYTF. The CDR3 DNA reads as TGTGCCAGCAATGAACAACTAGGACAGGGCTATGGCTACACCTTC.

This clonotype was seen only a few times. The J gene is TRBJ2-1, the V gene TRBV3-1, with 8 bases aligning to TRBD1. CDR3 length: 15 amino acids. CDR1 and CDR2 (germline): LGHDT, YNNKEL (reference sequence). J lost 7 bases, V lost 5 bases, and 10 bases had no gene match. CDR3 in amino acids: CASSTGTGPRNEQFF. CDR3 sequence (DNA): TGTGCCAGCAGCACCGGGACAGGTCCACGGAATGAGCAGTTCTTC.

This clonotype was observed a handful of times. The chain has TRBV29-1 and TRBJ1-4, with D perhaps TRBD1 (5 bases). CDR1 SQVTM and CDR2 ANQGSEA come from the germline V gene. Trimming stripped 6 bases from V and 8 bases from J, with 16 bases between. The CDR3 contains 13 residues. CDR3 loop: CSVARGAEEKLFF. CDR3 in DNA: TGCAGCGTGGCTCGAGGGGCCGAAGAAAAACTGTTTTTT.

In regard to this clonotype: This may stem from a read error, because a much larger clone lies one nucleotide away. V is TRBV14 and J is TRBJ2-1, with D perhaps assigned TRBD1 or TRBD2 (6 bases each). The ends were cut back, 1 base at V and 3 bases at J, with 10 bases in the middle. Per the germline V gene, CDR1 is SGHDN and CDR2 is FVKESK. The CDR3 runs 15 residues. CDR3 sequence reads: CASSQGGTIYNEQFF. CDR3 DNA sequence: TGTGCCAGCAGCCAAGGCGGGACAATCTACAATGAGCAGTTCTTC.

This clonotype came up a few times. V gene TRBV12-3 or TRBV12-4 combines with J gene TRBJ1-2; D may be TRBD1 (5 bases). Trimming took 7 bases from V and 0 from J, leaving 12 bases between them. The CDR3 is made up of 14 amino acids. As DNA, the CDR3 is TGTGCCAGCATCCTAACGGGGGCTAACTATGGCTACACCTTC. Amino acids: CASILTGANYGYTF.

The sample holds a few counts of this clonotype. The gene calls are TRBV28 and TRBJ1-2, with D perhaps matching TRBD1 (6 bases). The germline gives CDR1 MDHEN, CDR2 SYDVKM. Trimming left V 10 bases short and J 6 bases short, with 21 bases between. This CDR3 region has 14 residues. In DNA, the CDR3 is TGTGCCACCCCTCGTGGGCAGGGGTATAATGGCTACACCTTC. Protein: CATPRGQGYNGYTF.

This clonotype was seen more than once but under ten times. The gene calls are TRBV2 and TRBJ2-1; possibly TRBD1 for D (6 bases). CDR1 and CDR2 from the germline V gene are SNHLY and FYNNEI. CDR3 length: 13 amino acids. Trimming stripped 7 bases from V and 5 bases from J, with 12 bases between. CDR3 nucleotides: TGTGCCAGCACAATGGACAGTGACAATGAGCAGTTCTTC. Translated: CASTMDSDNEQFF.

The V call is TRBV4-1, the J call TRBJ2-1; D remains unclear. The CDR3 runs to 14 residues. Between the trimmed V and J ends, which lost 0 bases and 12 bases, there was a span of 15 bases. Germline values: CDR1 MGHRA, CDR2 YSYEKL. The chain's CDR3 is CASSQEPLGMAQFF. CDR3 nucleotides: TGCGCCAGCAGCCAAGAGCCACTCGGTATGGCGCAGTTCTTC.

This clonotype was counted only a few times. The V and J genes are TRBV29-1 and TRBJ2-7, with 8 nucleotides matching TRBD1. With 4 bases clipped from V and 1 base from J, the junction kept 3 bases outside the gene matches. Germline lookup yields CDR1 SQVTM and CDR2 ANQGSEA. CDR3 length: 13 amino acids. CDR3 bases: TGCAGCGTTGGGGACAGGCTGTCCTACGAGCAGTACTTC. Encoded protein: CSVGDRLSYEQYF.

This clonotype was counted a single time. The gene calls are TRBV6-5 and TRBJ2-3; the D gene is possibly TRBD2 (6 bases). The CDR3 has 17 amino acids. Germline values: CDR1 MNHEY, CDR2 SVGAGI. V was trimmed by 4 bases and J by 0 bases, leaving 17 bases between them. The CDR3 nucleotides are TGTGCCAGCAGTTCCAACGACTTGGGGGGTAGCACAGATACGCAGTATTTT. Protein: CASSSNDLGGSTDTQYF.

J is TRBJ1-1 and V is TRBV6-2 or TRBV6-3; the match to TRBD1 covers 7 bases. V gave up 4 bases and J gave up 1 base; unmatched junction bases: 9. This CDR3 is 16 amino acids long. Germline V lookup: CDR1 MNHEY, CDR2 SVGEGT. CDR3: CASSFRGLLSNTEAFF. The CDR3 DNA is TGTGCCAGCAGTTTTAGGGGGCTACTATCGAACACTGAAGCTTTCTTT.

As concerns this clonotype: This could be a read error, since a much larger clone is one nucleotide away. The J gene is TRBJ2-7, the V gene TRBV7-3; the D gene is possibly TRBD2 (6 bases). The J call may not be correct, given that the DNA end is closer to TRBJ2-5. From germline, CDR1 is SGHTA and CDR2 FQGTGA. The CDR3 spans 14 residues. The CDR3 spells CASSWGTPQGTQYF. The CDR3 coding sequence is TGTGCCAGCAGCTGGGGGACTCCTCAAGGGACCCAGTACTTC.

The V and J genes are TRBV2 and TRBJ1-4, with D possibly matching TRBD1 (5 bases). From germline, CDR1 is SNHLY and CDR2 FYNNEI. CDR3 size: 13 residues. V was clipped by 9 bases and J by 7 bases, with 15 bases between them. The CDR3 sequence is CASITGTLEKLFF. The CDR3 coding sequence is TGTGCCAGTATTACCGGGACCCTTGAAAAACTGTTTTTT.

The CDR3 protein is CASSPQDRGLIDEQYF. The CDR3 coding sequence is TGTGCCAGCTCACCACAGGACAGGGGGCTGATCGATGAGCAGTACTTC. The genes are TRBV18 and TRBJ2-7; 11 nucleotides line up with TRBD1. The V and J ends lost 1 base and 7 bases, in that order; junction bases with no gene match: 9. The CDR3 runs to 16 residues. Germline-derived CDR1 and CDR2 are KGHSH and LQKENI.

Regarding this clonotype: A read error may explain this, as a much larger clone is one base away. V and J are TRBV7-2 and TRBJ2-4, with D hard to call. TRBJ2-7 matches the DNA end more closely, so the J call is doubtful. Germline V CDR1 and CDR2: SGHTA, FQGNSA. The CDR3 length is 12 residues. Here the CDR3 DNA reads TGTGCCAGCATCTTAGTCGGAAACGAGCAGTACTTC. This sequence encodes CASILVGNEQYF.

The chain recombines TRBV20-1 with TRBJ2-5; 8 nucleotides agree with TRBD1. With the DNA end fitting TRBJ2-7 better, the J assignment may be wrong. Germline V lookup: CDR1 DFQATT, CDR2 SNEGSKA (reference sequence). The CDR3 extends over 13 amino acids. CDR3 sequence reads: CSASWTGRSEQYF. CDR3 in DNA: TGCAGTGCTAGTTGGACAGGGAGGAGCGAGCAGTACTTC.

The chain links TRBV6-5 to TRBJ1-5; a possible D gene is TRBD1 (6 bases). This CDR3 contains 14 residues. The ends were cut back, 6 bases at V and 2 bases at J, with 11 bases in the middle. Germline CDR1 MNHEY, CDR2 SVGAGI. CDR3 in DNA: TGTGCCAGCAGAACAGGGATGGGCAATCAGCCCCAGCATTTT. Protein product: CASRTGMGNQPQHF.